The 18 T cell receptor beta chains below all came from one sample that was sequenced in a study of vaccination effects on CD4 cells after COVID-19. Before any sequencing was done, the ViraFEST assay used viral peptide pools to expand antigen-specific CD4+ T cells. Following culture for nine to ten days, CD4+ T cells were isolated. These receptors lack a known antigen. This table comes from immunoSEQ multiplex PCR, and its TCRdb copy is limited to in-frame clones, with some not included. Of about 79,000 clones listed, roughly 72% are singletons. The sequencing used CD4+ T cells from PBMCs cultured with HCoV-229E spike peptides, collected before COVID-19 vaccination. These receptors were obtained from a human donor who received a COVID-19 vaccine.

A single count supports this clone. This chain links TRBV11-2 with TRBJ1-5; D is possibly TRBD1 (5 bases). The CDR3 sequence is 13 residues long. Germline V gene data show CDR1 as SGHAT and CDR2 as FQNNGV. Deletions cut 3 bases from V and 3 bases from J, with 6 bases between. CDR3 loop: CASSLTVNQPQHF. The CDR3 nucleotides are TGTGCCAGCAGCTTGACAGTCAATCAGCCCCAGCATTTT.

This chain links TRBV7-8 with TRBJ1-5, with D perhaps matching TRBD1 (6 bases). The germline CDR1 and CDR2 sequences are SGHVS and FQNEAQ. This CDR3 has 13 amino acids. V lost 5 bases to trimming and J lost 4 bases, with 9 bases between them. Here the CDR3 DNA reads TGTGCCAGCAGCAACACAGGGAATCAGCCCCAGCATTTT. This gives the protein CASSNTGNQPQHF.

V and J are TRBV18 and TRBJ1-1; possible D gene TRBD1, 5 bases. V lost 2 bases to trimming and J lost 1 base, with 11 bases between them. Germline CDR1 is KGHSH and CDR2 is LQKENI. This CDR3 contains 15 residues. The CDR3 DNA is TGTGCCAGCTCACCAAGTGGGGCCACGAACACTGAAGCTTTCTTT. Translating it yields CASSPSGATNTEAFF.

The V call is TRBV2, the J call TRBJ2-7; D not certain. Per the germline V gene, CDR1 is SNHLY and CDR2 is FYNNEI. CDR3 length: 13 amino acids. Trimming shortened V by 7 bases and J by 0 bases, and 10 bases separated the two germline ends. CDR3 in amino acids: CASMDEFSYEQYV. CDR3 in DNA: TGTGCCAGCATGGACGAATTCTCCTACGAGCAGTACGTC.

V gene TRBV5-5 combines with J gene TRBJ2-3, with TRBD2 identical over 12 bases. CDR1 is SGHKS and CDR2 is YYEKEE in the germline V gene (reference sequence). Trimming at V came to 4 bases and at J to 0 bases, leaving 9 bases not matched to a gene. There are 18 residues in the CDR3. The CDR3 DNA reads as TGTGCCAGCAGCCGAAGACTAGCGGGGGAGACTAGCACAGATACGCAGTATTTT. Translation gives CASSRRLAGETSTDTQYF.

This rearrangement joins TRBV5-1 to TRBJ1-1; tentative D call: TRBD1 (5 bases). CDR1 is SGHRS, CDR2 YFSETQ, per germline. This CDR3 spans 15 amino acids. Deletions cut 0 bases from V and 3 bases from J, with 12 bases between. The CDR3 is CASSLAYGGYTEAFF. CDR3 sequence (DNA): TGCGCCAGCAGCTTGGCCTATGGGGGTTACACTGAAGCTTTCTTT.

V and J are TRBV12-3 or TRBV12-4 and TRBJ2-1, with D unresolved. This CDR3 is built from 13 residues. The V end lost 3 bases, the J end lost 4 bases, and 7 bases lay between the germline ends. CDR3: CASSFGPYNEQFF. CDR3 bases: TGTGCCAGCAGTTTCGGGCCTTACAATGAGCAGTTCTTC.

The J gene is TRBJ2-5, the V gene TRBV19, with a weak D call TRBD1 (6 bases). Germline V gives CDR1 LNHDA, CDR2 SQIVND (reference sequence). The CDR3 loop spans 13 amino acids. V shed 4 bases and J shed 5 bases, with 11 bases lying between them. The CDR3 reads CASSRQEGETQYF. DNA of the CDR3: TGTGCCAGTAGTAGACAGGAAGGGGAGACCCAGTACTTC.

V and J are TRBV3-1 (or the pseudogene TRBV3-2) and TRBJ2-3, with TRBD2 matching 9 bases. This CDR3 is 16 amino acids long. Germline CDR1 LGHDT, CDR2 YNNKEL (reference sequence). The V and J ends lost 5 bases and 2 bases, in that order; junction bases with no gene match: 8. As DNA, the CDR3 is TGTGCCAGCAGCGCCTGGGGCGGGGGGGCCACAGATACGCAGTATTTT. This sequence encodes CASSAWGGGATDTQYF.

This clone has just a few counts. V usage is TRBV18 and J usage is TRBJ2-3; 8 bases align to TRBD2. The germline V gene has CDR1 KGHSH and CDR2 LQKENI. The CDR3 length is 17 residues. With 0 bases clipped from V and 1 base from J, the junction kept 6 bases outside the gene matches. This chain's CDR3 is CASSPPRGGKGTDTQYF. DNA for the CDR3: TGTGCCAGCTCACCACCCCGGGGGGGTAAAGGCACAGATACGCAGTATTTT.

In its sample, this clone was seen once. V is TRBV11-1 and J is TRBJ1-1; no reliable D call. This CDR3 has 15 residues. Germline V gene data show CDR1 as SGHAT and CDR2 as FQDESV (reference sequence). V shed 5 bases and J shed 0 bases, with 13 bases lying between them. CDR3 nucleotides: TGTGCCAGCAGCCCCGCGGGTTTTATGAACACTGAAGCTTTCTTT. It is translated as CASSPAGFMNTEAFF.

The chain uses TRBV7-3 and TRBJ2-6; the D gene is possibly TRBD2 (7 bases). CDR1 SGHTA and CDR2 FQGTGA come from the germline V gene. Trimming cost V 5 bases and J 4 bases, with 18 bases left between them. The CDR3 totals 17 residues. CDR3 sequence reads: CASSPPAGADGANVLTF. The CDR3 coding sequence is TGTGCCAGCAGCCCCCCGGCGGGGGCGGACGGGGCCAACGTCCTGACTTTC. Drawing the rest from reference TRBV7-3 and TRBJ2-6, the complete variable domain is GAGVSQTPSNKVTEKGKYVELRCDPISGHTALYWYRQSLGQGPEFLIYFQGTGAADDSGLPNDRFFAVRPEGSVSTLKIQRTERGDSAVYLCASSPPAGADGANVLTFGAGSRLTVL.

The chain carries TRBV7-2 and TRBJ1-2, with 7 bases that match TRBD1. The CDR3 consists of 15 residues. Germline-derived CDR1 and CDR2 are SGHTA and FQGNSA. V lost 5 bases, J lost 1 base, and 7 bases stayed unmatched. CDR3: CASSPTGYGNYGYTF. CDR3 DNA sequence: TGTGCCAGCAGCCCGACAGGGTACGGTAACTATGGCTACACCTTC.

The rearrangement joins TRBV7-6 to TRBJ1-4, with D maybe TRBD1 (5 bases). Germline V gives CDR1 SGHVS, CDR2 FNYEAQ. The CDR3 runs to 15 residues. The V gene lost 0 bases and the J gene lost 6 bases, with 11 bases spanning the gap. CDR3 coding DNA: TGTGCCAGCAGCTTAGCTCGGTCAGGGCATGAAAAACTGTTTTTT. Residues: CASSLARSGHEKLFF.

The chain has TRBV4-3 and TRBJ1-2; tentative D call: TRBD1 (5 bases). The ends were cut back, 3 bases at V and 6 bases at J, with 11 bases in the middle. This CDR3 is 13 amino acids long. Per the germline V gene, CDR1 is LGHNA and CDR2 is YSLEER. CDR3 nucleotides: TGCGCCAGCAGCCAGGGGCTAGGGGATGGCTACACCTTC. Translated: CASSQGLGDGYTF.

The chain is built from TRBV7-2 and TRBJ1-2, with no clear D. In germline, CDR1 is SGHTA, CDR2 FQGNSA. The CDR3 length is 15 residues. Trimming removed 5 bases from V and 0 bases from J, with 13 bases in between. The CDR3 protein is CASSHSDTPNYGYTF. The CDR3 DNA follows: TGTGCCAGCAGCCACTCCGACACGCCTAACTATGGCTACACCTTC.

V and J are TRBV24-1 and TRBJ1-2; D uncertain. V dropped 5 bases and J dropped 8 bases, with 11 bases sitting between them. The CDR3 contains 12 residues. Germline CDR1 reads KGHDR; CDR2 reads SFDVKD. The CDR3 coding sequence is TGTGCCACCAGTGGTACTCTCGGGGGCTACACCTTC. Translation gives CATSGTLGGYTF.

V and J are TRBV6-5 and TRBJ1-3, with D possibly being TRBD1 (5 bases). The CDR3 contains 15 residues. Germline values: CDR1 MNHEY, CDR2 SVGAGI. Trimming cost V 7 bases and J 1 base, with 14 bases left between them. The CDR3 coding sequence is TGTGCCAGCAATTCCCCGACAGCTTCTGGAAACACCATATATTTT. It translates to CASNSPTASGNTIYF.